The 6 T cell receptor beta chains presented below share a single source sample, sequenced in a study of blood T cell repertoires in COVID-19. Method: immunoSEQ multiplex PCR; TCRdb's copy keeps in-frame clones and lacks some. The table shows 200,000 to 250,000 clones, with around 82% occurring only once. What was sequenced was PBMCs or T cells enriched from blood (not recorded which). The receptors stem from a woman aged 40-49 years with acute COVID-19.

In its sample, this clone was seen a few times. This chain joins TRBV19 and TRBJ1-5; 9 nucleotides agree with TRBD1. CDR3 length equals 16 residues. Trimming took 4 bases from V and 1 from J; bases not matched to a gene: 5. The germline CDR1 and CDR2 sequences are LNHDA and SQIVND (reference sequence). CDR3 region: CASSNPGTGSNQPQHF. The CDR3 nucleotides are TGTGCCAGTAGTAATCCCGGGACAGGGAGCAATCAGCCCCAGCATTTT.

V is TRBV14 and J is TRBJ2-1, with 15 bases matching TRBD2. This CDR3 is 17 amino acids long. CDR1 is SGHDN and CDR2 is FVKESK in the germline V gene. V dropped 3 bases and J dropped 2; count of bases not matched to a gene: 2. Here the CDR3 reads CASSQGLAGGPYNEQFF. The CDR3 region has the DNA TGTGCCAGCAGCCAGGGACTAGCGGGGGGCCCCTACAATGAGCAGTTCTTC. Supplemented by reference TRBV14 and TRBJ2-1, the full variable domain reads EAGVTQFPSHSVIEKGQTVTLRCDPISGHDNLYWYRRVMGKEIKFLLHFVKESKQDESGMPNNRFLAERTGGTYSTLKVQPAELEDSGVYFCASSQGLAGGPYNEQFFGPGTRLTVL.

This clone was recorded a few times. This rearrangement joins TRBV9 to TRBJ2-3; 8 nucleotides align to TRBD2. CDR3 length: 15 residues. Germline-derived CDR1 and CDR2 are SGDLS and YYNGEE. With V trimmed by 4 bases and J by 0 bases, 4 bases remained unmatched. CDR3 DNA sequence: TGTGCCAGCAGCACGATAGCGGGGAGCACAGATACGCAGTATTTT. It translates to CASSTIAGSTDTQYF.

V gene TRBV7-2 combines with J gene TRBJ1-1, with D unclear. Germline assignment: CDR1 SGHTA and CDR2 FQGNSA. The CDR3 has 14 residues. V gave up 0 bases and J gave up 2 bases, with 7 bases separating them. CDR3 sequence reads: CASSLAGDNTEAFF. The CDR3 DNA follows: TGTGCCAGCAGCTTAGCCGGGGATAACACTGAAGCTTTCTTT.

V gene TRBV28 combines with J gene TRBJ2-7; weak D call: TRBD1 (5 bases). The CDR3 runs to 16 residues. Per germline, CDR1 MDHEN and CDR2 SYDVKM. The ends were cut back, 5 bases at V and 0 bases at J, with 17 bases in the middle. The CDR3 bases are TGTGCCAGCAGTCCCCAAACAGGTTTAAGCTCCTACGAGCAGTACTTC. Its translation is CASSPQTGLSSYEQYF.

The chain is built from TRBV11-2 and TRBJ2-4; maybe TRBD2 (5 bases). Germline V gene sequence: CDR1 SGHAT, CDR2 FQNNGV. V was clipped by 1 base and J by 9 bases, with 10 bases between them. The CDR3 extends over 13 amino acids. CDR3 sequence (DNA): TGTGCCAGCAGCTTAGGAGGCAGCGGCATTCAGTACTTC. Protein: CASSLGGSGIQYF.